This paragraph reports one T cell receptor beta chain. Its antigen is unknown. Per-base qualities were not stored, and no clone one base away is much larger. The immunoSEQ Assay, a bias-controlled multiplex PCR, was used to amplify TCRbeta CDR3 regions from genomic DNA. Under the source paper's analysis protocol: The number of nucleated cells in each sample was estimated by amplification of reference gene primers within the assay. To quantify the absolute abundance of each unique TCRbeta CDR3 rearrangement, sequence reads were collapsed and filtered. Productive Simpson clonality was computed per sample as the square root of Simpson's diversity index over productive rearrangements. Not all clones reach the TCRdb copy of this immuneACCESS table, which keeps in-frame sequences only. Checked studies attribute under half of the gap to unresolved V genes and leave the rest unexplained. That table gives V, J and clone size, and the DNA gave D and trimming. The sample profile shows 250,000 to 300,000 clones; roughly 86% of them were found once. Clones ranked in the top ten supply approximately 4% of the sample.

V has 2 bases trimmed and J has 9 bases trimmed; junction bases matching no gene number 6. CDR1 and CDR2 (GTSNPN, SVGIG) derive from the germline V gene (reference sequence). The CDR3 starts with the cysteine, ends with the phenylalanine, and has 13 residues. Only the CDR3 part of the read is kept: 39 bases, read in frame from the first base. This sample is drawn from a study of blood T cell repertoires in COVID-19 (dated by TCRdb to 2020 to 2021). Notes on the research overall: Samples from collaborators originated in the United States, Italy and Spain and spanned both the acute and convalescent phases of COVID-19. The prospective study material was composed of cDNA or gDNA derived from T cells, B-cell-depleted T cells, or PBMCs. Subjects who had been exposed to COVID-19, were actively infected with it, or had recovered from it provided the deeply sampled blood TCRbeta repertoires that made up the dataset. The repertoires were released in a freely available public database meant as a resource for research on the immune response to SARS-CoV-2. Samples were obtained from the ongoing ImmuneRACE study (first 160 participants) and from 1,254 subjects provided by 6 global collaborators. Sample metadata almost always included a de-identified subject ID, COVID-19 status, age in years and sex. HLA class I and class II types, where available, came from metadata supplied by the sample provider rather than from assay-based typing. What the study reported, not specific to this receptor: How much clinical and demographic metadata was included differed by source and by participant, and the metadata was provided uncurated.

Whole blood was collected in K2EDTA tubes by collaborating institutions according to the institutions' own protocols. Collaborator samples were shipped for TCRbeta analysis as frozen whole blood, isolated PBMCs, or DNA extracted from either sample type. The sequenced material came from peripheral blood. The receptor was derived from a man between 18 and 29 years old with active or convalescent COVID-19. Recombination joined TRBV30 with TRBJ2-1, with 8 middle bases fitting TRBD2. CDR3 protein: CAWSWLSGGEQFF. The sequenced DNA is TGTGCCTGGAGTTGGCTAAGCGGGGGTGAGCAGTTCTTC.